This entry lists 23 T cell receptor beta chains sequenced from one sample in a study of blood T cell repertoires in COVID-19. Repertoires were generated with immunoSEQ multiplex PCR, while TCRdb's copy carries only in-frame clones and drops some. The sample includes roughly 120,000 clones, roughly 80% of them seen just once. The sequenced material came from peripheral blood. The receptors here all came from a human donor in a cohort sampled during active COVID-19.

The rearrangement uses TRBV7-3 and TRBJ1-1; perhaps TRBD1 as D (5 bases). Deletions cut 0 bases from V and 0 bases from J, with 5 bases between. The CDR3 sequence is 14 residues long. Germline V CDR1 and CDR2: SGHTA, FQGTGA. The CDR3 protein is CASSLTGLNTEAFF. The CDR3 DNA reads as TGTGCCAGCAGCTTAACGGGGCTGAACACTGAAGCTTTCTTT.

This clone has just one count. The chain recombines TRBV11-2 with TRBJ1-4, with D hard to call. Trimming took off 4 bases at V and 7 bases at J, with 16 bases between the two ends. This CDR3 comprises 15 residues. Germline V lookup: CDR1 SGHAT, CDR2 FQNNGV. This chain's CDR3 is CASSSRTGKGEKLFF. CDR3 DNA: TGTGCCAGCAGCTCAAGGACGGGGAAGGGTGAAAAACTGTTTTTT. Drawing the rest from reference TRBV11-2 and TRBJ1-4, the complete variable domain is EAGVAQSPRYKIIEKRQSVAFWCNPISGHATLYWYQQILGQGPKLLIQFQNNGVVDDSQLPKDRFSAERLKGVDSTLKIQPAKLEDSAVYLCASSSRTGKGEKLFFGSGTQLSVL.

This clone occurred a few times. Other DNA sequences in this sample translate to the same CDR3. V usage is TRBV6-5 and J usage is TRBJ2-7; D is undetermined. The CDR3 extends over 11 amino acids. Trimming pared 6 bases from V and 3 bases from J, leaving 6 bases between. Germline V gene data show CDR1 as MNHEY and CDR2 as SVGAGI. CDR3 region: CASRSGYEQYF. The DNA of the CDR3 is TGTGCCAGCAGATCGGGCTACGAGCAGTACTTC.

V gene TRBV5-1 combines with J gene TRBJ1-2; no firm D call. CDR1 and CDR2 from the germline V gene are SGHRS and YFSETQ. Between the trimmed V and J ends, which lost 2 bases and 8 bases, there was a span of 16 bases. The CDR3 sequence is 14 residues long. This CDR3 reads CASSLLPQYEGYTF. CDR3 sequence (DNA): TGCGCCAGCAGCTTACTCCCACAGTACGAAGGCTACACCTTC.

This clone was observed once. The V call is TRBV7-8, the J call TRBJ2-7, with D perhaps matching TRBD1 (6 bases). The germline gives CDR1 SGHVS, CDR2 FQNEAQ. V was cut by 5 bases and J by 2 bases, with 19 bases left in between. The CDR3 extends over 16 amino acids. CDR3 loop: CASSHTGQINPYEQYF. The CDR3 nucleotides read TGTGCCAGCAGCCACACCGGACAGATCAATCCCTACGAGCAGTACTTC. The full variable domain, rest sourced from reference TRBV7-8 and TRBJ2-7, is GAGVSQSPRYKVAKRGQDVALRCDPISGHVSLFWYQQALGQGPEFLTYFQNEAQLDKSGLPSDRFFAERPEGSVSTLKIQRTQQEDSAVYLCASSHTGQINPYEQYFGPGTRLTVT.

This chain uses TRBV28 with TRBJ2-1; 8 nucleotides line up with TRBD2. The CDR3 runs 17 residues. Germline assignment: CDR1 MDHEN and CDR2 SYDVKM. V lost 3 bases to trimming and J lost 4 bases; unmatched junction nucleotides: 11. The CDR3 nucleotides are TGTGCCAGCAGTTTGAGTCCGCCGGGACTAGGTTACAATGAGCAGTTCTTC. Its translation is CASSLSPPGLGYNEQFF. The full variable domain, completed using reference TRBV28 and TRBJ2-1, is DVKVTQSSRYLVKRTGEKVFLECVQDMDHENMFWYRQDPGLGLRLIYFSYDVKMKEKGDIPEGYSVSREKKERFSLILESASTNQTSMYLCASSLSPPGLGYNEQFFGPGTRLTVL.

This clone was picked up a small number of times. This chain links TRBV2 with TRBJ2-2; 7 bases are a match to TRBD2. The trim removed 1 base at V and 9 bases at J, leaving 11 bases unmatched. CDR1 is SNHLY and CDR2 is FYNNEI in the germline V gene. The CDR3 contains 16 residues. The CDR3 region has the DNA TGTGCCAGCAGTGAAGTACCGGGACTACCGGGCCGGGAGCTGTTTTTT. Translating gives CASSEVPGLPGRELFF.

The chain carries TRBV5-8 and TRBJ2-7; TRBD1 agrees at 8 bases. This CDR3 comprises 14 residues. The V and J ends lost 0 bases and 7 bases, in that order; junction bases with no gene match: 6. Germline loops: CDR1 SGHTS, CDR2 YDEGEE. The CDR3 bases are TGTGCCAGCAGCTTGGCGGTGGACAGGGTAGAGCAGTACTTC. This codes for CASSLAVDRVEQYF.

The V and J genes are TRBV11-1 and TRBJ1-6; TRBD1 aligns across 9 bases. V was clipped by 0 bases and J by 8 bases; unmatched bases: 5. CDR1 and CDR2 (germline): SGHAT, FQDESV (reference sequence). This CDR3 is 16 amino acids long. As DNA, the CDR3 is TGTGCCAGCAGCTTAGCGTCGACAGGGGGAGATTCACCCCTCCACTTT. Amino acids: CASSLASTGGDSPLHF.

The chain recombines TRBV9 with TRBJ2-1, with TRBD2 identical over 7 bases. The trim removed 0 bases at V and 5 bases at J, leaving 5 bases unmatched. Per the germline V gene, CDR1 is SGDLS and CDR2 is YYNGEE. This CDR3 region has 15 residues. The CDR3 nucleotides are TGTGCCAGCAGCGTAGGGGGGGGGTCCGACAATGAGCAGTTCTTC. Translation gives CASSVGGGSDNEQFF.

There are a few counts of this clone. The chain uses TRBV27 and TRBJ1-2; D is undetermined. V was pared by 2 bases and J by 4 bases, with 14 bases between. The V gene's germline CDR1 is MNHEY and CDR2 SMNVEV (reference sequence). This CDR3 is built from 15 residues. CDR3 loop: CASSLIAGQTYGYTF. As DNA, the CDR3 is TGTGCCAGCAGTTTAATAGCGGGTCAGACCTATGGCTACACCTTC.

About this clone: Different DNA sequences within this sample yield the same CDR3. The chain links TRBV9 to TRBJ2-7; unclear D gene. Trimming pared 0 bases from V and 0 bases from J, leaving 7 bases between. This CDR3 comprises 14 residues. Germline CDR1 is SGDLS and CDR2 is YYNGEE. CDR3 nucleotides: TGTGCCAGCAGCGTAGTGCCCAGCTCCTACGAGCAGTACTTC. This sequence encodes CASSVVPSSYEQYF.

The count of this clone is one. J is TRBJ2-2 and V is TRBV11-2; TRBD2 matches 16 bases. There are 16 residues in the CDR3. V trimming: 5 bases; J trimming: 8 bases; junction bases outside the gene matches: 5. Looked up from germline, CDR1 is SGHAT and CDR2 is FQNNGV. DNA of the CDR3: TGTGCCAGCAGCGTGGGACTAGCGGGGGGGCCGGGGGAGCTGTTTTTT. This translates into CASSVGLAGGPGELFF.

The chain employs TRBV3-1 (or the pseudogene TRBV3-2) and TRBJ2-7, with D unclear. Germline lookup yields CDR1 LGHDT and CDR2 YNNKEL (reference sequence). This CDR3 contains 16 residues. V dropped 1 base and J dropped 2 bases, with 15 bases sitting between them. CDR3 loop: CASSQGFGRGPYEQYF. The CDR3 DNA reads as TGTGCCAGCAGCCAAGGCTTCGGCCGAGGCCCCTACGAGCAGTACTTC.

The chain uses TRBV28 and TRBJ2-2, with 7 nucleotides matching TRBD2. The germline gives CDR1 MDHEN, CDR2 SYDVKM. This CDR3 region has 13 residues. Germline trimming cut 6 bases from V and 3 bases from J; bases unmatched to any gene: 1. The CDR3 loop is CASRREDTGELFF. CDR3 DNA: TGTGCCAGCAGACGGGAGGACACCGGGGAGCTGTTTTTT.

This clone was counted only a few times. V gene TRBV30 combines with J gene TRBJ1-1, with D perhaps matching TRBD1 (5 bases). Deletions cut 0 bases from V and 7 bases from J, with 12 bases between. The length of the CDR3 is 13 residues. In germline, CDR1 is GTSNPN, CDR2 SVGIG (reference sequence). The CDR3 is CAWSVGSGFEAFF. In DNA, the CDR3 is TGTGCCTGGAGTGTAGGTTCAGGGTTTGAAGCTTTCTTT.

This rearrangement joins TRBV7-2 to TRBJ2-7; 7 positions agree with TRBD2. There are 15 residues in the CDR3. The germline gives CDR1 SGHTA, CDR2 FQGNSA. J lost 2 bases, V lost 1 base, and 5 bases had no gene match. The chain's CDR3 is CASSLVGLPTYEQYF. Written as DNA, the CDR3 is TGTGCCAGCAGCTTAGTGGGACTACCTACCTACGAGCAGTACTTC.

The gene calls are TRBV7-9 and TRBJ1-5; 10 bases agree with TRBD1. Germline trimming cut 0 bases from V and 7 bases from J; bases unmatched to any gene: 6. Germline-derived CDR1 and CDR2 are SEHNR and FQNEAQ (reference sequence). The CDR3 covers 16 residues. The CDR3 DNA is TGTGCCAGCAGCTTAGCGGGACAGGGGCCAGGGCAGCCCCAGCATTTT. Protein sequence: CASSLAGQGPGQPQHF.

This clone has just one count. J is TRBJ2-2 and V is TRBV19, with TRBD2 matching 11 bases. With V trimmed by 5 bases and J by 3 bases, 8 bases remained unmatched. The CDR3 runs 17 residues. Germline V gene sequence: CDR1 LNHDA, CDR2 SQIVND (reference sequence). The CDR3 protein is CASSPLAGGPHTGELFF. The CDR3 DNA is TGTGCCAGTAGTCCATTAGCGGGAGGGCCGCACACCGGGGAGCTGTTTTTT.

The chain employs TRBV15 and TRBJ1-4; 8 nucleotides align to TRBD1. Germline CDR1 and CDR2: LNHNV and YYDKDF (reference sequence). The CDR3 totals 16 residues. Germline trimming cut 1 base from V and 8 bases from J; bases unmatched to any gene: 9. The CDR3 region has the DNA TGTGCCACCAGCAGAGGTCTGGACAGGGAGGACGAAAAACTGTTTTTT. It codes for CATSRGLDREDEKLFF.

The chain has TRBV7-9 and TRBJ2-7, with 11 bases lining up with TRBD2. This CDR3 has 17 residues. After removal of 2 bases from V and 2 bases from J, the junction contained 8 bases not matched to a gene. Germline V gives CDR1 SEHNR, CDR2 FQNEAQ (reference sequence). CDR3 amino acids: CASSLLGTSGNPYEQYF. The CDR3 nucleotides are TGTGCCAGCAGCTTATTAGGGACTAGCGGCAACCCCTACGAGCAGTACTTC. Full variable domain (missing parts from reference TRBV7-9 and TRBJ2-7): DTGVSQNPRHKITKRGQNVTFRCDPISEHNRLYWYRQTLGQGPEFLTYFQNEAQLEKSRLLSDRFSAERPKGSFSTLEIQRTEQGDSAMYLCASSLLGTSGNPYEQYFGPGTRLTVT.

The rearrangement uses TRBV7-3 and TRBJ1-1; D perhaps matches TRBD1 (6 bases). Looked up from germline, CDR1 is SGHTA and CDR2 is FQGTGA. This CDR3 comprises 15 residues. Trimming removed 5 bases from V and 1 base from J, with 14 bases in between. The CDR3 sequence is CASSASGAPNTEAFF. For the CDR3, the DNA is TGTGCCAGCAGCGCCTCAGGGGCCCCGAACACTGAAGCTTTCTTT.

The V gene is TRBV28, the J gene TRBJ1-5, with 7 positions matching TRBD1. V shed 9 bases and J 5 bases; nucleotides not matched to a gene: 13. The CDR3 spans 15 residues. Germline loops: CDR1 MDHEN, CDR2 SYDVKM. This CDR3 reads CASDKQGRLDQPQHF. The CDR3 DNA is TGTGCCAGTGACAAACAGGGGAGGCTAGATCAGCCCCAGCATTTT.